The entry below describes one T cell receptor (beta chain). Germline CDR1 SQVTM, CDR2 ANQGSEA. Trimming took off 4 bases at V and 5 bases at J, with 11 bases between the two ends. This CDR3 has 12 amino acids. This sample is part of a study of cytotoxic CD8 clonotypes in ibrutinib-treated CLL. The assay was immunoSEQ multiplex PCR, and TCRdb's table has in-frame clones only and misses some. Of 130,000 or so clones detected, 84% appear once; the ten largest clones hold roughly 3.5%. The rearrangement links TRBV29-1 to TRBJ2-5, with D unresolved. The clonotype was recovered from a human donor with chronic lymphocytic leukemia. This sample comprised PBMCs, obtained after 24 months of ibrutinib treatment. CDR3: CSVGVSPETQYF. In nucleotides, the CDR3 is TGCAGCGTTGGGGTATCTCCGGAGACCCAGTACTTC.